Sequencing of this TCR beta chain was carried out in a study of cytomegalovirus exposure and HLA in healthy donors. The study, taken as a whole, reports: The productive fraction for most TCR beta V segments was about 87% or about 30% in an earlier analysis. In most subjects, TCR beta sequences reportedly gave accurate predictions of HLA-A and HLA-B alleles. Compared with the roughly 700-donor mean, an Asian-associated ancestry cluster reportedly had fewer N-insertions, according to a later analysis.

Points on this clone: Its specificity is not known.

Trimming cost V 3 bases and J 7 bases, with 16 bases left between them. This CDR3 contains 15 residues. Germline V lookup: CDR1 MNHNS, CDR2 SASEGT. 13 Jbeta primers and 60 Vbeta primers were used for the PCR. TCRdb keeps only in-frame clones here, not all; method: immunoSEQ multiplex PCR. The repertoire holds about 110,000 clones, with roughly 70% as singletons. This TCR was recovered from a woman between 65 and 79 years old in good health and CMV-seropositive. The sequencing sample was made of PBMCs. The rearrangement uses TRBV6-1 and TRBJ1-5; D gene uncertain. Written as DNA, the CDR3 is TGTGCCAGCAGTGAGATGGCGGCTAAGGAACAGCCCCAGCATTTT. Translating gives CASSEMAAKEQPQHF.